This record concerns one T cell receptor beta chain sequence. TCRdb's copy holds only in-frame clones and misses some; the assay was immunoSEQ multiplex PCR. The table has fewer than 350,000 clones, approximately 86% seen once. This entry belongs to a study of blood T cell repertoires in COVID-19. V was clipped by 7 bases and J by 9 bases; unmatched bases: 9. From germline, CDR1 is MNHEY and CDR2 SVGAGI. CDR3 size: 14 residues. Seattle researchers signed up patients amid active infection and tracked them longitudinally. This TCR derives from a man aged 25 to 45 with COVID-19, enrolled during active disease. Sequencing was performed on peripheral blood. The chain couples TRBV6-5 to TRBJ1-6; 7 bases match TRBD1. CDR3 amino acids: CASTLGQGGSPLHF. The CDR3 DNA sequence: TGTGCCAGCACCCTAGGTCAGGGGGGTTCACCCCTCCACTTT.